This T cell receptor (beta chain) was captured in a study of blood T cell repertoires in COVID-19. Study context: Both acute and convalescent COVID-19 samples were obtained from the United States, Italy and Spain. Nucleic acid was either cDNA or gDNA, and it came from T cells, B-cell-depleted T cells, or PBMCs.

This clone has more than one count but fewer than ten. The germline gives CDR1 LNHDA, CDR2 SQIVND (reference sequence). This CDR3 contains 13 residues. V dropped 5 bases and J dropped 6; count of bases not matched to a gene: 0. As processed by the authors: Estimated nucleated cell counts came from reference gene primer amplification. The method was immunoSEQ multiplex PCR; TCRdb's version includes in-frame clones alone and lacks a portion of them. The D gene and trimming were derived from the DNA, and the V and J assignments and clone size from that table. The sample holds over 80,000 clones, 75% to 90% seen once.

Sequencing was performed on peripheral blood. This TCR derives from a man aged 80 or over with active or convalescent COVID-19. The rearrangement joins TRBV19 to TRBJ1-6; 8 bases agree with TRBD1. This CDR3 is CASSDRGNSPLHF. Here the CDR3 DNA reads TGTGCCAGTAGTGACAGGGGTAATTCACCCCTCCACTTT.